The sequence of this TCR beta chain was determined in a study of blood T cell repertoires in COVID-19. On the study more broadly: Both acute and convalescent COVID-19 samples were obtained from the United States, Italy and Spain. T cells, B-cell-depleted T cells, or PBMCs provided the cDNA or gDNA that served as material.

The method was immunoSEQ multiplex PCR; TCRdb's version includes in-frame clones alone and lacks a portion of them. The sample yields about 210,000 clones, 75% to 85% seen once. J was trimmed by 7 bases and V by 5 bases; bases with no gene match: 13. This CDR3 comprises 17 residues. Germline loops: CDR1 LGHNA, CDR2 YSLEER. This receptor was identified in a man between 40 and 49 years old who had recovered from COVID-19. Sequenced sample: peripheral blood. The chain combines TRBV4-3 with TRBJ2-7; 14 bases match TRBD2. The CDR3 DNA reads TGCGCCAGCAGCTCATCCCGGGGACTAGCGGGAGAGAGTGAGCAGTACTTC. Translating gives CASSSSRGLAGESEQYF.